This TCR beta chain was recovered during a study of T cells in Graves' hyperthyroidism and ophthalmopathy. Overall study: Specimen type is peripheral blood, collected at initial diagnosis prior to any treatment.

Regions amplified from RNA transcripts were the TCR beta CDR3 regions. The study used the HTBI primer set for a first-round RT-PCR of the TCR CDR3. TCRdb reprocessed the multiplex PCR reads via MiXCR and lists one record per CDR3 protein. The sample includes 370,000 or so distinct CDR3 sequences, roughly 13% of them seen just once. CDR1 and CDR2 from the germline V gene are MGHRA and YSYEKL. Trimming cost V 4 bases and J 1 base, with 16 bases left between them. The CDR3 loop spans 17 amino acids. J is TRBJ1-4 and V is TRBV4-1, with D possibly matching TRBD1 (5 bases). The sample comprised blood. This TCR was recovered from a man younger than 45 with Graves' hyperthyroidism that later progressed to Graves' ophthalmopathy. The CDR3 loop is CASSRTLGRGTNEKLFF. In DNA form, the CDR3 reads TGCGCCAGCAGCCGAACGTTGGGGAGGGGAACTAATGAAAAACTGTTTTTT.